The sequence of this T cell receptor beta chain was determined in a study of T cell responses to AZD1222 COVID-19 vaccine. The assay was immunoSEQ multiplex PCR, and TCRdb's table has in-frame clones only and misses some. The sample has about 160,000 clones; approximately 90% are singletons. V shed 4 bases and J shed 4 bases, with 18 bases lying between them. There are 16 residues in the CDR3. Germline V lookup: CDR1 SGHTA, CDR2 FQGNSA. The origin of this receptor is an adult in good health. The sample here was peripheral blood, taken on day 0 of AZD1222 vaccination. The chain couples TRBV7-2 to TRBJ2-3, with D unresolved. The CDR3 sequence: CASSYDGSGVADTQYF. Written as DNA, the CDR3 is TGTGCCAGCAGCTACGATGGGTCCGGAGTAGCAGATACGCAGTATTTT.